This TCR beta chain was sequenced for a study of T cell clusters in autoimmune cytopenias. The CDR3 runs 14 residues. Germline V gene sequence: CDR1 SQVTM, CDR2 ANQGSEA. One tube held mixed TRB-A and TRB-B primer pools for touch-down PCR. TCRdb reprocessed the multiplex PCR reads, with one entry per CDR3 protein and no DNA. This sample contains several thousand distinct CDR3 sequences. About 37,500 genome equivalents of blood DNA were amplified for TRB. Its frequency marks this clonotype as large. This same sample was also part of a study on T cell repertoires in aging, cancer and after chemotherapy.

Source material: peripheral blood. The clonotype was recovered from a human donor in good health. This chain links TRBV29-1 with TRBJ2-2. The CDR3 loop is CSVGSTTNTGELFF.